Below, one T cell receptor (beta chain) is given with its context. The sample belongs to a study of blood T cell repertoires in COVID-19. The V gene lost 2 bases and the J gene lost 6 bases, with 14 bases spanning the gap. The CDR3 is 14 residues long. CDR1 and CDR2 from the germline V gene are MNHEY and SVGEGT. Generated by immunoSEQ multiplex PCR, the TCRdb table keeps only in-frame clones and is missing some. The sample lists approximately 180,000 clones; around 89% were seen once. The chain couples TRBV6-2 or TRBV6-3 to TRBJ2-7; TRBD2 might be the D (5 bases). Specimen: peripheral blood. This TCR derives from a human donor in a cohort sampled during active COVID-19. The CDR3 region is CASSYVVTGSEQYF. The CDR3, as DNA: TGTGCCAGCAGTTACGTCGTAACGGGGTCCGAGCAGTACTTC.